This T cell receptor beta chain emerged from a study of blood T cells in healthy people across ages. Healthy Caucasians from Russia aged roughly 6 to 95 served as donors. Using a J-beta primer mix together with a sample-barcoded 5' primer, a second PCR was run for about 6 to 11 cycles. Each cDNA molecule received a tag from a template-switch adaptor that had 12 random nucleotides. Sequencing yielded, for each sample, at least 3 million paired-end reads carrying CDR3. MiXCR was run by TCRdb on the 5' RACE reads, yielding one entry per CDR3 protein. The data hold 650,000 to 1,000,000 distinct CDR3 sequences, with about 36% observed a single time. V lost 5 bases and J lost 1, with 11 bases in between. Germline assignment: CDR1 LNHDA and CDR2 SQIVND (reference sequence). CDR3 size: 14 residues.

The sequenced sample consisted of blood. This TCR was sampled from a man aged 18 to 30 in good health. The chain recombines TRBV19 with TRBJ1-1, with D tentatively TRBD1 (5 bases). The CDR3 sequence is CASSGMGRNTEAFF. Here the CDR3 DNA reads TGTGCCAGTAGTGGAATGGGGCGGAACACTGAAGCTTTCTTT.